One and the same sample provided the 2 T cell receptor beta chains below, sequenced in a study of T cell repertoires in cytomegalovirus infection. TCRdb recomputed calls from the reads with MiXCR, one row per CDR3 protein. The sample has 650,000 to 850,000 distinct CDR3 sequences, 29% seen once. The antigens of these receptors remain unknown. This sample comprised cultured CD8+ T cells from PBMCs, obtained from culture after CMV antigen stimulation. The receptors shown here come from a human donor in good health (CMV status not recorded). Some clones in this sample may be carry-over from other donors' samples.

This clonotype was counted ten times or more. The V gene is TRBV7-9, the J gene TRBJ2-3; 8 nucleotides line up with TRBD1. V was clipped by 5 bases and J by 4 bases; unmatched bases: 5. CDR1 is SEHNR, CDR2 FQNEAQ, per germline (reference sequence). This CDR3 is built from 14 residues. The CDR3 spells CASSRDRSSDTQYF. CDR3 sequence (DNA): TGTGCCAGCAGCCGGGACAGGTCGTCAGATACGCAGTATTTT.

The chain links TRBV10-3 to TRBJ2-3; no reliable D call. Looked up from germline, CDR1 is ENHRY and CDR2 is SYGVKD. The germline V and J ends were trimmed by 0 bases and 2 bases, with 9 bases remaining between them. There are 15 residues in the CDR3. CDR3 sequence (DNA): TGTGCCATCAGTGAGTCTTCTAGATACACAGATACGCAGTATTTT. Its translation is CAISESSRYTDTQYF.